This T cell receptor beta chain was identified in a study of cytomegalovirus exposure and HLA in healthy donors. PCR was performed using 60 Vbeta and 13 Jbeta primers. The table came from immunoSEQ multiplex PCR; TCRdb's copy has only in-frame clones and leaves some out. The repertoire consists of about 89,000 clones, with about 89% occurring once and the leading ten covering roughly 8.3%. Losses at the gene ends were 6 bases for V and 3 bases for J; bases not matched to a gene: 11. The CDR3 is 16 residues long. The germline gives CDR1 MNHNY, CDR2 SVGAGI (reference sequence). V gene TRBV6-6 combines with J gene TRBJ1-2; 9 bases match TRBD1. The TCR originated in a young man in good health and CMV-seropositive. The sequencing sample was made of PBMCs. CDR3 sequence (DNA): TGTGCCAGCAGACCCGGGACAGGGTGGGATGACTATGGCTACACCTTC. It translates to CASRPGTGWDDYGYTF.